This TCR beta chain is from a study of shared clonotypes between healthy human individuals. Study details: A donor's plate count was three for CD4 naive and three for CD4 memory; CD8 naive had two and CD8 memory one.

The repertoire was sequenced with immunoSEQ multiplex PCR; TCRdb's copy has only in-frame clones and lacks some. Among some 1.1 million clones listed, approximately 75% were seen once. Notes on the study in general: Between four donors, naive CD4 clonotypes were shared at a level of approximately 5%.

The germline CDR1 and CDR2 sequences are SGHDT and YYEEEE. The V and J ends lost 0 bases and 0 bases respectively, with 9 bases between them. The CDR3 loop spans 15 amino acids. As concerns this clone: The antigen is undetermined.

The chain has TRBV5-6 and TRBJ1-1, with unresolved D. The material sequenced was memory CD4+ T cells from PBMCs. Regarding subset: CD45RA-negative fraction. The receptor's source is a young man in good health. Some clones in this sample may be carry-over from other donors' samples. CDR3 loop: CASSLVDPMNTEAFF. The CDR3 nucleotides are TGTGCCAGCAGCTTGGTCGACCCTATGAACACTGAAGCTTTCTTT.